These T cell receptor beta chains were read from a single sample in a study of shared clonotypes between healthy human individuals. Some clones are missing from TCRdb's copy, which holds only in-frame ones; the method was immunoSEQ multiplex PCR. The sample lists roughly 2 million clones, 85% to 95% seen once, with 0.13% in the top ten. Sample: naive CD4+ T cells sorted from blood. The receptors come from a man younger than 30 in good health. The CDR3 runs from the conserved cysteine through the conserved F or W. D genes are given only for firm matches. Size is stated for part of the rows, as once, few or many counts, or as a class when the clone is expanded.

clone size: .; D gene: .; V gene: TRBV2; J gene: TRBJ2-2; CDR3 length: 15; CDR3 protein: CASAPGGTNTGELFF; CDR3 DNA: TGTGCCAGCGCCCCCGGGGGAACCAACACCGGGGAGCTGTTTTTT
clone size: .; D gene: .; V gene: TRBV9; J gene: TRBJ1-1; CDR3 length: 13; CDR3 protein: CASSVAMNTEAFF; CDR3 DNA: TGTGCCAGCAGCGTAGCAATGAACACTGAAGCTTTCTTT
clone size: .; D gene: .; V gene: TRBV6-1; J gene: TRBJ2-2; CDR3 length: 13; CDR3 protein: CASSEREAGELFF; CDR3 DNA: TGTGCCAGCAGTGAGCGAGAGGCCGGGGAGCTGTTTTTT
clone size: .; D gene: .; V gene: TRBV30; J gene: TRBJ1-2; CDR3 length: 14; CDR3 protein: CAWSGDDTHYGYTF; CDR3 DNA: TGTGCCTGGAGTGGAGATGACACTCACTATGGCTACACCTTC
clone size: .; D gene: .; V gene: TRBV23-1; J gene: TRBJ2-2; CDR3 length: 14; CDR3 protein: CASNRDANTGELFF; CDR3 DNA: TGCGCCAGCAACAGGGATGCGAACACCGGGGAGCTGTTTTTT
clone size: .; D gene: TRBD1; V gene: TRBV19; J gene: TRBJ2-7; CDR3 length: 13; CDR3 protein: CASQPRGLGEQYF; CDR3 DNA: TGTGCCAGTCAACCTAGGGGGCTAGGCGAGCAGTACTTC
clone size: once; D gene: TRBD2; V gene: TRBV9; J gene: TRBJ2-3; CDR3 length: 16; CDR3 protein: CASSVSTSGHTDTQYF; CDR3 DNA: TGTGCCAGCAGCGTTTCGACTAGCGGTCACACAGATACGCAGTATTTT
clone size: .; D gene: .; V gene: TRBV28; J gene: TRBJ2-5; CDR3 length: 13; CDR3 protein: CASSPTGWETQYF; CDR3 DNA: TGTGCCAGCAGTCCTACCGGATGGGAGACCCAGTACTTC
clone size: .; D gene: .; V gene: TRBV6-5; J gene: TRBJ2-7; CDR3 length: 14; CDR3 protein: CASSSGTGTYEQYF; CDR3 DNA: TGTGCCAGCAGTTCCGGGACGGGGACCTACGAGCAGTACTTC
clone size: .; D gene: .; V gene: TRBV13; J gene: TRBJ2-7; CDR3 length: 16; CDR3 protein: CASSPTWEAASYEQYF; CDR3 DNA: TGTGCCAGCAGCCCAACCTGGGAGGCTGCCTCCTACGAGCAGTACTTC
clone size: .; D gene: .; V gene: TRBV5-1; J gene: TRBJ1-6; CDR3 length: 8; CDR3 protein: CARAPLHF; CDR3 DNA: TGCGCCAGAGCACCCCTCCACTTT
clone size: .; D gene: TRBD2; V gene: TRBV7-9; J gene: TRBJ2-1; CDR3 length: 18; CDR3 protein: CASSLSSGRARSYNEQFF; CDR3 DNA: TGTGCCAGCAGCTTGTCCAGCGGGAGGGCCAGGTCCTACAATGAGCAGTTCTTC
clone size: .; D gene: TRBD2; V gene: TRBV11-2; J gene: TRBJ2-7; CDR3 length: 14; CDR3 protein: CASSLGLAGAEQYF; CDR3 DNA: TGTGCCAGCAGCTTGGGACTAGCGGGAGCCGAGCAGTACTTC
clone size: .; D gene: .; V gene: TRBV2; J gene: TRBJ1-5; CDR3 length: 14; CDR3 protein: CASSENTRGQPQHF; CDR3 DNA: TGTGCCAGCAGTGAAAATACCCGCGGACAGCCCCAGCATTTT
clone size: .; D gene: .; V gene: TRBV27; J gene: TRBJ1-6; CDR3 length: 17; CDR3 protein: CASSLVPGTPGGSPLHF; CDR3 DNA: TGTGCCAGCAGCCTCGTTCCCGGGACCCCCGGCGGTTCACCCCTCCACTTT
clone size: .; D gene: .; V gene: TRBV5-1; J gene: TRBJ1-6; CDR3 length: 17; CDR3 protein: CASSLEAGTTYNSPLHF; CDR3 DNA: TGCGCCAGCAGCTTGGAAGCGGGAACGACCTATAATTCACCCCTCCACTTT
clone size: .; D gene: .; V gene: TRBV6-5; J gene: TRBJ2-7; CDR3 length: 13; CDR3 protein: CASIDPNMYEQYF; CDR3 DNA: TGTGCCAGCATCGACCCTAATATGTACGAGCAGTACTTC
clone size: .; D gene: .; V gene: TRBV29-1; J gene: TRBJ1-1; CDR3 length: 11; CDR3 protein: CSVVGNTEAFF; CDR3 DNA: TGCAGCGTGGTCGGTAACACTGAAGCTTTCTTT
clone size: .; D gene: .; V gene: TRBV21-1; J gene: TRBJ1-5; CDR3 length: 17; CDR3 protein: CARNGQGVRYSNQPQHF; CDR3 DNA: TGTGCCAGGAACGGGCAGGGGGTGCGGTATAGCAATCAGCCCCAGCATTTT
clone size: .; D gene: .; V gene: TRBV10-3; J gene: TRBJ2-5; CDR3 length: 12; CDR3 protein: CATRGFQETQYF; CDR3 DNA: TGTGCCACCCGAGGTTTTCAAGAGACCCAGTACTTC
clone size: .; D gene: .; V gene: TRBV4-1; J gene: TRBJ2-3; CDR3 length: 15; CDR3 protein: CASSQGAFTTDTQYF; CDR3 DNA: TGCGCCAGCAGCCAAGGGGCGTTCACAACAGATACGCAGTATTTT
clone size: .; D gene: .; V gene: TRBV23-1; J gene: TRBJ1-2; CDR3 length: 12; CDR3 protein: CASTRRYYGYTF; CDR3 DNA: TGCGCCAGCACCAGGAGATACTATGGCTACACCTTC
clone size: .; D gene: .; V gene: TRBV5-1; J gene: TRBJ1-1; CDR3 length: 14; CDR3 protein: CASSQSDRNTEAFF; CDR3 DNA: TGCGCCAGCAGCCAATCAGACAGGAACACTGAAGCTTTCTTT
clone size: .; D gene: TRBD2; V gene: TRBV6-1; J gene: TRBJ2-5; CDR3 length: 16; CDR3 protein: CASSEGLAGRLRTQYF; CDR3 DNA: TGTGCCAGCAGTGAAGGACTAGCGGGGCGGTTGAGGACCCAGTACTTC
clone size: .; D gene: .; V gene: TRBV23-1; J gene: TRBJ2-1; CDR3 length: 11; CDR3 protein: CASSQPNEQFF; CDR3 DNA: TGCGCCAGCAGTCAACCCAATGAGCAGTTCTTC
clone size: .; D gene: TRBD2; V gene: TRBV9; J gene: TRBJ2-2; CDR3 length: 15; CDR3 protein: CASSVGLAGTGELFF; CDR3 DNA: TGTGCCAGCAGCGTCGGACTAGCCGGCACCGGGGAGCTGTTTTTT
clone size: .; D gene: .; V gene: TRBV28; J gene: TRBJ1-3; CDR3 length: 12; CDR3 protein: CASSQKGITIYF; CDR3 DNA: TGTGCCAGCAGCCAGAAAGGGATTACCATATATTTT
clone size: .; D gene: .; V gene: TRBV6-5; J gene: TRBJ2-7; CDR3 length: 14; CDR3 protein: CASRRRDKTYEQYF; CDR3 DNA: TGTGCCAGCAGAAGAAGGGACAAAACCTACGAGCAGTACTTC